Listed below are T cell receptor beta chains from one sample, sequenced in a study of shared clonotypes between healthy human individuals. Only in-frame clones appear in the TCRdb table, and some are missing; sequencing was by immunoSEQ multiplex PCR. The sample has about 2.4 million clones, over 85% seen once. Sequenced: naive CD4+ T cells sorted from blood. The receptors here all came from a man aged 18-30 years in good health. The CDR3 runs from the conserved cysteine through the conserved F or W. The D gene is left open where the match is weak. Part of the rows lack a size; the others show once, few, many or a class for expanded clones.

clone size | J gene | D gene | V gene | CDR3 protein | CDR3 DNA
. | TRBJ2-3 | TRBD2 | TRBV2 | CASSRYRTSGSTDTQYF | TGTGCCAGCAGTAGGTATCGAACTAGCGGATCCACAGATACGCAGTATTTT
. | TRBJ1-2 | . | TRBV28 | CATEDGTNYGYTF | TGTGCCACAGAGGACGGAACTAACTATGGCTACACCTTC
. | TRBJ2-7 | . | TRBV27 | CASSLYGSYEQYF | TGTGCCAGCAGTTTATACGGCTCCTACGAGCAGTACTTC
. | TRBJ2-3 | TRBD2 | TRBV6-5 | CASSRATSGTDTQYF | TGTGCCAGCAGTCGAGCGACTAGCGGCACAGATACGCAGTATTTT
once | TRBJ2-7 | . | TRBV6-5 | CASQQESGYEQYF | TGTGCCAGCCAACAGGAATCCGGGTACGAGCAGTACTTC
. | TRBJ2-7 | TRBD1 | TRBV11-2 | CASSPPQVGDRVYEQYF | TGTGCCAGCAGCCCACCCCAAGTGGGGGACAGGGTCTACGAGCAGTACTTC
. | TRBJ2-7 | . | TRBV10-3 | CATGQLLEQYF | TGTGCCACTGGACAGTTACTCGAGCAGTACTTC
. | TRBJ2-1 | . | TRBV4-2 | CASSQAPGRNEQFF | TGTGCCAGCAGCCAAGCACCTGGGCGCAATGAGCAGTTCTTC
. | TRBJ2-3 | . | TRBV27 | CASSLLGGRDKAGDTQYF | TGTGCCAGCAGTTTATTAGGGGGGAGGGACAAAGCAGGAGATACGCAGTATTTT
. | TRBJ1-4 | . | TRBV25-1 | CASSEFLHLFF | TGTGCCAGCAGTGAGTTTCTACATCTGTTTTTT